This T cell receptor (beta chain) was sequenced during a study of OX40 agonist ivuxolimab in advanced cancers. Study background: Under the entry rules, prior anti-PD-1, anti-PD-L1 or anti-CTLA-4 therapy was allowed, and 35% to 40% had some.

Germline CDR1 and CDR2: LGHNA and YNFKEQ. This CDR3 has 15 amino acids. The V end lost 5 bases, the J end lost 3 bases, and 17 bases lay between the germline ends. Clones were read by immunoSEQ multiplex PCR, and TCRdb kept only the in-frame ones, dropping some. Of some 19,000 clones listed, roughly 80% were seen once; the top ten hold 26%. This chain joins TRBV4-2 and TRBJ2-7; possibly TRBD1 or TRBD2 for D (7 bases each). The clonotype comes from an adult with an advanced solid tumor such as melanoma, head and neck, liver or kidney cancer. The input for sequencing was CD4+ or CD8+ T cells sorted from blood, taken in a trial of the OX40 agonist ivuxolimab. CDR3 region: CASSLGGGRDYEQYF. The CDR3 region has the DNA TGTGCCAGCAGCTTGGGAGGGGGCCGCGACTACGAGCAGTACTTC.